The following is a TCR beta chain sequence with its context. This entry belongs to a study of blood T cell repertoires in COVID-19. About the study: Acute-phase and convalescent COVID-19 samples originated in the United States, Italy and Spain. T cells, B-cell-depleted T cells, or PBMCs supplied cDNA or gDNA.

In the study's own analysis: Reference gene primer amplification yielded estimated nucleated cell counts. Using immunoSEQ multiplex PCR, the repertoire was profiled, and TCRdb retains in-frame clones only, with some absent. V and J calls and clone size are as listed in that table; D and trimming were resolved from the DNA. The sample contains 250,000 to 300,000 clones, 86% of which appear only once. CDR3 length: 15 residues. Trimming stripped 1 base from V and 3 bases from J, with 12 bases between. Germline CDR1 reads MGHRA; CDR2 reads YSYEKL. Followed longitudinally, the Seattle patients had been enrolled during active infection.

Specimen: peripheral blood. The chain employs TRBV4-1 and TRBJ1-2; D is perhaps TRBD1 (5 bases). The TCR sequence derives from a woman aged 25-40 years with COVID-19, enrolled during active disease. Here the CDR3 DNA reads TGCGCCAGCAGCCAAGCACGGACATTTTACTATGGCTACACCTTC. Its translation: CASSQARTFYYGYTF.